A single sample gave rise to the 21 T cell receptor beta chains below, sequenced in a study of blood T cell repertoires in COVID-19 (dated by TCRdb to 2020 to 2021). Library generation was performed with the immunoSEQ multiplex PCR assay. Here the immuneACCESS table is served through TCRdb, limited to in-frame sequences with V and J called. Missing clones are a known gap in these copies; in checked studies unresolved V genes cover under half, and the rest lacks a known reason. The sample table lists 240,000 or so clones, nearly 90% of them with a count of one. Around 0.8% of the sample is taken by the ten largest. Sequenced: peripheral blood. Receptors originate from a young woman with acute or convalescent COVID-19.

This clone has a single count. CDR3 sequence (DNA): TGTGCCAGCAGCGTGGCTAGCGGCAAGAATGAGCAGTTCTTC. Its protein product is CASSVASGKNEQFF. The chain combines TRBV9 with TRBJ2-1, with 7 bases that match TRBD2. From germline, CDR1 is SGDLS and CDR2 YYNGEE. The CDR3 is made up of 14 amino acids. V trimming: 2 bases; J trimming: 7 bases; junction bases outside the gene matches: 6.

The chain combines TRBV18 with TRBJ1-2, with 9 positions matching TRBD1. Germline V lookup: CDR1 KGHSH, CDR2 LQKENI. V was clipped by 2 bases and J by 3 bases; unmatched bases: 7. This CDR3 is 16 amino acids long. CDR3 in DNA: TGTGCCAGCTCACCAATAAACAGGGGGCTGGACTATGGCTACACCTTC. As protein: CASSPINRGLDYGYTF.

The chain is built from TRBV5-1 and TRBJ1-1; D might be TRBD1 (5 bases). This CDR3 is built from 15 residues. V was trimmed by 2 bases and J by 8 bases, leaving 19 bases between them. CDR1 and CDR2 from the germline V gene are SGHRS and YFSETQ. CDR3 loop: CASSLTGHKRTEAFF. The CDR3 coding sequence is TGCGCCAGCAGCTTAACAGGACACAAAAGGACCGAAGCTTTCTTT. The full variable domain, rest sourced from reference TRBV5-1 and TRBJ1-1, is KAGVTQTPRYLIKTRGQQVTLSCSPISGHRSVSWYQQTPGQGLQFLFEYFSETQRNKGNFPGRFSGRQFSNSRSEMNVSTLELGDSALYLCASSLTGHKRTEAFFGQGTRLTVV.

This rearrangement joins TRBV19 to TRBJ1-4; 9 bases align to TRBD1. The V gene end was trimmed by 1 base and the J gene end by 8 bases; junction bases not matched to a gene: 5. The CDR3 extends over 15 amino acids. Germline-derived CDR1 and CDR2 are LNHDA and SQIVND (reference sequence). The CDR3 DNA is TGTGCCAGTAGTATAGGGGACAGGGTTAAAGAAAAACTGTTTTTT. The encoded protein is CASSIGDRVKEKLFF.

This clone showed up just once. The CDR3, as DNA: TGTGCCAGCAGCCCGATAGGGGGATGGGTCACAGATACGCAGTATTTT. It translates to CASSPIGGWVTDTQYF. The rearrangement links TRBV14 to TRBJ2-3, with D perhaps matching TRBD1 (6 bases). Trimming removed 4 bases from V and 2 bases from J, with 16 bases in between. There are 16 residues in the CDR3. The germline V gene encodes CDR1 SGHDN and CDR2 FVKESK.

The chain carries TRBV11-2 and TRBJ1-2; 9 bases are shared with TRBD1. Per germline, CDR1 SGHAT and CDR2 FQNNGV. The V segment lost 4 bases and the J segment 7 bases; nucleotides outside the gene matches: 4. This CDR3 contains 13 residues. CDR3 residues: CASSSTGGLGYTF. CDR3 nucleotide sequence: TGTGCCAGCAGCTCCACAGGGGGCCTTGGCTACACCTTC.

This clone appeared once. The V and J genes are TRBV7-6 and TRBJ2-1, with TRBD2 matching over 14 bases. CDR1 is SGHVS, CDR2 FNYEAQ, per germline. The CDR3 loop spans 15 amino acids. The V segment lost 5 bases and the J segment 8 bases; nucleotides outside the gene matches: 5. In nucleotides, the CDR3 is TGTGCCAGCAGCCCCGGACTAGCGGGAGGCTATGAGCAGTTCTTC. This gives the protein CASSPGLAGGYEQFF. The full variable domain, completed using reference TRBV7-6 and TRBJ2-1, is GAGVSQSPRYKVTKRGQDVALRCDPISGHVSLYWYRQALGQGPEFLTYFNYEAQQDKSGLPNDRFSAERPEGSISTLTIQRTEQRDSAMYRCASSPGLAGGYEQFFGPGTRLTVL.

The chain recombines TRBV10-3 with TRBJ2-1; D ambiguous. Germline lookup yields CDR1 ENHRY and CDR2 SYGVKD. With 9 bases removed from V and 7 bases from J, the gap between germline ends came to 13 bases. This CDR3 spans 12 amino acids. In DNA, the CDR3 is TGTGCCATTGGCACTACCGGGAATGAGCAGTTCTTC. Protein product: CAIGTTGNEQFF.

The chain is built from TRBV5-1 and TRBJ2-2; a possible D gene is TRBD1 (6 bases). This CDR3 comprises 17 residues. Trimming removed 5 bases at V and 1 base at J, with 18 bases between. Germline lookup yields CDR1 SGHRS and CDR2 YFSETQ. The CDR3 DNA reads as TGCGCCAGCAGATCAGTGAGGGACATTAAGAACACCGGGGAGCTGTTTTTT. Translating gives CASRSVRDIKNTGELFF.

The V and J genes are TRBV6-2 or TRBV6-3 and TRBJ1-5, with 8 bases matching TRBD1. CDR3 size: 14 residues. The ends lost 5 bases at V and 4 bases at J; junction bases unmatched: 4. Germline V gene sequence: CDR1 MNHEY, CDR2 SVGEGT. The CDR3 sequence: CASSQGAGNQPQHF. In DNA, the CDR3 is TGTGCCAGCAGTCAGGGGGCTGGTAATCAGCCCCAGCATTTT.

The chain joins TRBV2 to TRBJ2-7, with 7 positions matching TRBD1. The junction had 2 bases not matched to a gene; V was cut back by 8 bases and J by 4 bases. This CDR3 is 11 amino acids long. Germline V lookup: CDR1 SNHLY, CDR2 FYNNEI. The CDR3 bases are TGTGCCAGCTACAGGGGATACGAGCAGTACTTC. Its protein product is CASYRGYEQYF.

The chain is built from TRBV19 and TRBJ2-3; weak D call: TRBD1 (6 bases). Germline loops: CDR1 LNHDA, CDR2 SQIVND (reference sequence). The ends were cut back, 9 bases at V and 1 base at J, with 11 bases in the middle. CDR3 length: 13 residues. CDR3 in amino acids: CASSGVGTDTQYF. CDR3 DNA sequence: TGTGCCAGCTCAGGGGTAGGCACAGATACGCAGTATTTT.

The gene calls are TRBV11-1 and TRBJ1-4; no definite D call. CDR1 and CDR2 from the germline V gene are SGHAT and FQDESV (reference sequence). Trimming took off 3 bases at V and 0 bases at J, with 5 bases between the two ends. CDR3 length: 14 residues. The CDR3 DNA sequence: TGTGCCAGCAGCTTCGTAGCAACTAATGAAAAACTGTTTTTT. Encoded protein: CASSFVATNEKLFF. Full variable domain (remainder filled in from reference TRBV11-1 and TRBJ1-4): EAEVAQSPRYKITEKSQAVAFWCDPISGHATLYWYRQILGQGPELLVQFQDESVVDDSQLPKDRFSAERLKGVDSTLKIQPAELGDSAMYLCASSFVATNEKLFFGSGTQLSVL.

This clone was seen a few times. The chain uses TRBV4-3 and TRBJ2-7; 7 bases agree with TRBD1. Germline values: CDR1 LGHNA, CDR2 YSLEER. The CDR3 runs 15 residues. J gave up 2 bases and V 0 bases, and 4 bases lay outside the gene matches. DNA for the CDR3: TGCGCCAGCAGCCAAGATAGGGACAGTGCCTACGAGCAGTACTTC. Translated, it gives CASSQDRDSAYEQYF.

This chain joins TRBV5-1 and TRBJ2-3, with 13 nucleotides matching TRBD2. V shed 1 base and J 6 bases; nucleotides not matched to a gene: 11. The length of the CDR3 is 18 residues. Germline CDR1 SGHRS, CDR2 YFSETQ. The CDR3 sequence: CASSLTQGLAGLGDTQYF. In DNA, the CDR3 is TGCGCCAGCAGCTTGACCCAGGGACTAGCGGGACTGGGTGATACGCAGTATTTT.

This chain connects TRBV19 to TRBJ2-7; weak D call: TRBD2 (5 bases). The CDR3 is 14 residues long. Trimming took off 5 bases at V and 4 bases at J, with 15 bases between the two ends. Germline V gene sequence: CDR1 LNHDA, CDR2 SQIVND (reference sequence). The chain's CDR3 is CASSGLGLTYEQYF. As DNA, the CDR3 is TGTGCCAGTAGTGGCCTTGGACTGACATACGAGCAGTACTTC. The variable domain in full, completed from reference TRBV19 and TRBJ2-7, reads DGGITQSPKYLFRKEGQNVTLSCEQNLNHDAMYWYRQDPGQGLRLIYYSQIVNDFQKGDIAEGYSVSREKKESFPLTVTSAQKNPTAFYLCASSGLGLTYEQYFGPGTRLTVT.

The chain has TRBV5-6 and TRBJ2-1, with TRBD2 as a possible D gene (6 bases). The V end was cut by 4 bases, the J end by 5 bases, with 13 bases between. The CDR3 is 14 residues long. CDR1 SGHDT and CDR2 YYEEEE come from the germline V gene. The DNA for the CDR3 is TGTGCCAGCAGCACGGGAGTCATAAACAATGAGCAGTTCTTC. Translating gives CASSTGVINNEQFF.

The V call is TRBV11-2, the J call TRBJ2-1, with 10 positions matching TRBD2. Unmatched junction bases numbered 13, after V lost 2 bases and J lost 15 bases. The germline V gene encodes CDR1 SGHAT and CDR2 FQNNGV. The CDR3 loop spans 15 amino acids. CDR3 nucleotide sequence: TGTGCCAGCAGCTTAACACGCATCAGCGGGAGGGTTCGGTTCTTC. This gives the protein CASSLTRISGRVRFF.

The CDR3 DNA sequence: TGTGCCAGCAGCCAAGATTTAGCGGGGGGGACCTACGAGCAGTACTTC. This codes for CASSQDLAGGTYEQYF. The chain uses TRBV3-1 (or the pseudogene TRBV3-2) and TRBJ2-7; 11 positions agree with TRBD2. Unmatched junction bases numbered 3, after V lost 0 bases and J lost 2 bases. Germline assignment: CDR1 LGHDT and CDR2 YNNKEL (reference sequence). CDR3 length: 16 amino acids.

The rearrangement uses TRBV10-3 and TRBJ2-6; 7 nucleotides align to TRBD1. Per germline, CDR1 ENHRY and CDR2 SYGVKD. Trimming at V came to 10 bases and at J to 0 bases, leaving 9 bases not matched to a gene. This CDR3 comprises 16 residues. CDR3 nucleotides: TGTGCCACACAGGGGATTTGGCGCTCTGGGGCCAACGTCCTGACTTTC. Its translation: CATQGIWRSGANVLTF.

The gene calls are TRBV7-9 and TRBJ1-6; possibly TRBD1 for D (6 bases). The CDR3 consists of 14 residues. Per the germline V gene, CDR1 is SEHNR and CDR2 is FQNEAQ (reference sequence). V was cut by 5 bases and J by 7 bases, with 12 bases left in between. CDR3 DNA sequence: TGTGCCAGCAGCCTTGATGGACAGAATTCACCCCTCCACTTT. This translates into CASSLDGQNSPLHF. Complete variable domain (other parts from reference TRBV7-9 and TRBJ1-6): DTGVSQNPRHKITKRGQNVTFRCDPISEHNRLYWYRQTLGQGPEFLTYFQNEAQLEKSRLLSDRFSAERPKGSFSTLEIQRTEQGDSAMYLCASSLDGQNSPLHFGNGTRLTVT.